The clone carrying this T cell receptor beta chain is medium-sized in the sample. Its specificity is not known. The junction had 5 bases not matched to a gene; V was cut back by 4 bases and J by 12 bases. There are 14 residues in the CDR3. Germline assignment: CDR1 MNHEY and CDR2 SVGEGT. Rearranged V-D-J TRB sequences were amplified with a mixed TRB-A/B primer pool. Each CDR3 protein gets one entry after TCRdb re-called the multiplex PCR reads with MiXCR. This sample has roughly 9,100 distinct CDR3 sequences, with around a third found just once. The data belong to a study of T cell repertoires in aging, cancer and after chemotherapy. Turning to the study itself: Donors were grouped into six age bands spanning 30 or younger through 70 or older. Study-wide points: Across the chemotherapy interval, each cancer cohort showed higher median generation probability, suggesting thymic rebound.

Amplification of TCR beta used genomic DNA extracted from peripheral blood. The rearrangement joins TRBV6-2 or TRBV6-3 to TRBJ2-1, with TRBD2 matching over 14 bases. The sequencing input was blood. This receptor was obtained from a human donor in good health. This chain's CDR3 is CASSSGLAGGVQFF. The DNA for the CDR3 is TGTGCCAGCAGTTCTGGACTAGCGGGGGGTGTGCAGTTCTTC.